These 27 T cell receptor beta chains share one sample of origin, sequenced in a study of PD-1 blockade in classical Hodgkin lymphoma. Repertoires were generated with immunoSEQ multiplex PCR, while TCRdb's copy carries only in-frame clones and drops some. This sample has tens of thousands of clones; approximately 77% occur once, and the top ten carry 15% to 20%. Time point meaning: cycle 4 day 1 (C4D1), after less than 7 weeks of nivolumab. Every one of the patients relapsed after autologous stem cell transplantation (brentuximab vedotin exposure was variable). The source was peripheral blood mononuclear cells (PBMCs), collected before the fourth cycle of nivolumab. Receptors originate from a human donor with classical Hodgkin lymphoma.

The rearrangement joins TRBV7-8 to TRBJ2-1; TRBD2 matches at 11 bases. The V and J ends lost 1 base and 5 bases, in that order; junction bases with no gene match: 7. CDR3 length: 17 residues. CDR1 and CDR2 from the germline V gene are SGHVS and FQNEAQ. The CDR3 loop reads CASSLVTSGSSHNEQFF. The DNA for the CDR3 is TGTGCCAGCAGCTTAGTTACTAGCGGGAGTTCCCACAATGAGCAGTTCTTC.

This clone showed up just once. The J gene is TRBJ2-3, the V gene TRBV7-3; D remains unclear. Germline loops: CDR1 SGHTA, CDR2 FQGTGA. Trimming stripped 5 bases from V and 6 bases from J, with 12 bases between. This CDR3 has 13 residues. The CDR3 bases are TGTGCCAGCAGCCCCTACTCTCACGATACGCAGTATTTT. This encodes CASSPYSHDTQYF.

The chain carries TRBV10-3 and TRBJ2-1, with D perhaps TRBD2 (6 bases). CDR1 is ENHRY, CDR2 SYGVKD, per germline. The CDR3 is made up of 13 amino acids. The V and J ends lost 11 bases and 7 bases respectively, with 18 bases between them. CDR3 DNA: TGTGCCTCGACCGGGACTGGATTGAATGAGCAGTTCTTC. Translating it yields CASTGTGLNEQFF.

The chain recombines TRBV25-1 with TRBJ2-2, with D unclear. V lost 2 bases, J lost 6 bases, and 7 bases lay in between. The CDR3 runs 13 residues. Germline lookup yields CDR1 MGHDK and CDR2 SYGVNS. CDR3 DNA sequence: TGTGCCAGCAGTGAACAGGCGGCCGGGGAGCTGTTTTTT. Protein sequence: CASSEQAAGELFF.

This clone was seen only a few times. The chain links TRBV4-3 to TRBJ2-7, with TRBD2 identical over 9 bases. Germline V gene data show CDR1 as LGHNA and CDR2 as YSLEER. CDR3 length: 15 residues. V shed 2 bases, J shed 0 bases, and the junction held 2 bases outside the gene matches. The CDR3 loop reads CASSQLAGPSYEQYF. The DNA for the CDR3 is TGCGCCAGCAGCCAACTAGCGGGACCCTCCTACGAGCAGTACTTC.

The chain couples TRBV4-3 to TRBJ2-7; a possible D gene is TRBD2 (8 bases). Trimming stripped 2 bases from V and 4 bases from J, with 24 bases between. There are 18 residues in the CDR3. Germline CDR1 LGHNA, CDR2 YSLEER. CDR3 sequence: CASSQRGGSDREMYEQYF. CDR3 coding DNA: TGCGCCAGCAGCCAACGCGGGGGGTCTGACAGGGAGATGTACGAGCAGTACTTC.

The V and J genes are TRBV9 and TRBJ2-1; no firm D call. Per the germline V gene, CDR1 is SGDLS and CDR2 is YYNGEE. The CDR3 sequence is 13 residues long. With 4 bases removed from V and 8 bases from J, the gap between germline ends came to 13 bases. In DNA form, the CDR3 reads TGTGCCAGCAGCCCCCCTAGGAAGTATGAGCAGTTCTTC. It codes for CASSPPRKYEQFF.

The V call is TRBV4-2, the J call TRBJ2-7, with 7 bases lining up with TRBD2. CDR3 size: 14 residues. Germline V gene lookup returns CDR1 LGHNA and CDR2 YNFKEQ. The V gene end was trimmed by 1 base and the J gene end by 2 bases; junction bases not matched to a gene: 2. The CDR3: CASSQASGTYEQYF. CDR3 bases: TGTGCCAGCAGCCAAGCTAGCGGTACCTACGAGCAGTACTTC.

This clone appeared a few times. The chain couples TRBV6-5 to TRBJ2-1, with 9 nucleotides matching TRBD1. CDR1 and CDR2 from the germline V gene are MNHEY and SVGAGI. V was clipped by 6 bases and J by 2 bases; unmatched bases: 5. The CDR3 consists of 15 residues. CDR3 DNA sequence: TGTGCCAGCAGGACGGGACAGGGAACCTACAATGAGCAGTTCTTC. Translated: CASRTGQGTYNEQFF.

The chain couples TRBV19 to TRBJ2-1; TRBD2 agrees at 12 bases. Per the germline V gene, CDR1 is LNHDA and CDR2 is SQIVND (reference sequence). The CDR3 covers 15 residues. Trimming at V came to 6 bases and at J to 3 bases, leaving 3 bases not matched to a gene. The CDR3 loop reads CASRGTSGFYNEQFF. The CDR3 region has the DNA TGTGCCAGTAGGGGGACTAGCGGGTTCTACAATGAGCAGTTCTTC.

The chain couples TRBV10-3 to TRBJ1-3, with a tentative D call TRBD1 (6 bases). Germline-derived CDR1 and CDR2 are ENHRY and SYGVKD. CDR3 length: 14 amino acids. V was clipped by 6 bases and J by 0 bases, with 9 bases between them. The CDR3 here is CAISPTGSGNTIYF. The DNA for the CDR3 is TGTGCCATCAGCCCGACAGGCTCTGGAAACACCATATATTTT.

The V gene is TRBV7-7, the J gene TRBJ2-5; no firm D call. This CDR3 spans 13 amino acids. V shed 1 base and J shed 4 bases, with 7 bases lying between them. CDR1 SSHAT and CDR2 FNYEAQ come from the germline V gene (reference sequence). The CDR3 is CASSLGPSETQYF. The DNA for the CDR3 is TGTGCCAGCAGCTTAGGCCCTTCAGAGACCCAGTACTTC.

The chain employs TRBV29-1 and TRBJ1-2, with D maybe TRBD1 (5 bases). Trimming stripped 6 bases from V and 6 bases from J, with 8 bases between. From germline, CDR1 is SQVTM and CDR2 ANQGSEA. This CDR3 has 10 residues. The chain's CDR3 is CSVTQDGYTF. The CDR3, as DNA: TGCAGCGTCACACAGGATGGCTACACCTTC.

This chain connects TRBV5-6 to TRBJ2-3, with 7 bases that match TRBD1. The V gene end was trimmed by 1 base and the J gene end by 5 bases; junction bases not matched to a gene: 10. Germline CDR1 is SGHDT and CDR2 is YYEEEE. The length of the CDR3 is 16 residues. The CDR3 DNA is TGTGCCAGCAGCTTGCTTCCCGACAGGGTAGGAGATACGCAGTATTTT. Its protein product is CASSLLPDRVGDTQYF. Variable domain in full (rest from reference TRBV5-6 and TRBJ2-3): DAGVTQSPTHLIKTRGQQVTLRCSPKSGHDTVSWYQQALGQGPQFIFQYYEEEERQRGNFPDRFSGHQFPNYSSELNVNALLLGDSALYLCASSLLPDRVGDTQYFGPGTRLTVL.

The genes are TRBV11-2 and TRBJ2-5, with no clear D. Looked up from germline, CDR1 is SGHAT and CDR2 is FQNNGV. V was clipped by 1 base and J by 1 base, with 10 bases between them. The CDR3 has 15 residues. CDR3 amino acids: CASSLASWVQETQYF. The CDR3 DNA reads TGTGCCAGCAGCTTAGCTTCGTGGGTCCAAGAGACCCAGTACTTC.

In this sample, this clone turned up a few times. The chain has TRBV18 and TRBJ1-3; D gene ambiguous. CDR1 is KGHSH and CDR2 is LQKENI in the germline V gene. The CDR3 contains 13 residues. V lost 2 bases to trimming and J lost 2 bases, with 4 bases between them. CDR3 sequence reads: CASSPTAGNTIYF. The CDR3 region has the DNA TGTGCCAGCTCACCAACAGCTGGAAACACCATATATTTT.

V is TRBV6-5 and J is TRBJ1-6; D possibly corresponds to TRBD1 (5 bases). Germline V CDR1 and CDR2: MNHEY, SVGAGI. The CDR3 covers 14 residues. V was clipped by 0 bases and J by 9 bases, with 9 bases between them. In DNA form, the CDR3 reads TGTGCCAGCAGTTACTCGGCAGGGCGTTCACCCCTCCACTTT. This translates into CASSYSAGRSPLHF.

The sample holds a few counts of this clone. V gene TRBV29-1 combines with J gene TRBJ2-3; D perhaps matches TRBD2 (6 bases). V was trimmed by 0 bases and J by 8 bases, leaving 27 bases between them. Germline CDR1 is SQVTM and CDR2 is ANQGSEA. The length of the CDR3 is 18 residues. CDR3 protein: CSVEDAGPGWREHGTQYF. As DNA, the CDR3 is TGCAGCGTTGAAGATGCGGGGCCTGGCTGGAGGGAGCATGGTACGCAGTATTTT.

The V call is TRBV7-3, the J call TRBJ1-2; D gene uncertain. The germline V gene has CDR1 SGHTA and CDR2 FQGTGA. The CDR3 length is 14 residues. V was shortened by 7 bases and J by 4 bases, with 16 bases between the two germline ends. The CDR3 sequence: CASKRGSGLYGYTF. CDR3 nucleotide sequence: TGTGCCAGCAAACGGGGTTCAGGCCTCTATGGCTACACCTTC.

The rearrangement joins TRBV5-1 to TRBJ2-7; D possibly corresponds to TRBD2 (6 bases). Trimming stripped 4 bases from V and 7 bases from J, with 18 bases between. Germline lookup yields CDR1 SGHRS and CDR2 YFSETQ. The CDR3 covers 14 residues. The CDR3 nucleotides are TGCGCCAGCAGCCCCGGGACTCCGGTCGGGGAGCAGTACTTC. Amino acid sequence: CASSPGTPVGEQYF.

This chain joins TRBV29-1 and TRBJ2-1, with TRBD2 as a possible D gene (12 bases). The germline V and J ends were trimmed by 7 bases and 7 bases, with 26 bases remaining between them. Germline V gene data show CDR1 as SQVTM and CDR2 as ANQGSEA. This CDR3 is 16 amino acids long. The CDR3 protein is CSAGQGATSGRNEQFF. The CDR3 region has the DNA TGCAGCGCAGGACAGGGGGCGACTAGCGGGAGAAATGAGCAGTTCTTC.

The V gene is TRBV10-3, the J gene TRBJ1-2, with 7 bases matching TRBD1. Germline CDR1 ENHRY, CDR2 SYGVKD. CDR3 length: 15 amino acids. J lost 6 bases, V lost 1 base, and 8 bases had no gene match. In DNA form, the CDR3 reads TGTGCCATCAGTGAGTTATTGACAGGGCCTGATGGCTACACCTTC. Translated, it gives CAISELLTGPDGYTF.

This chain connects TRBV19 to TRBJ2-6, with D possibly being TRBD1 (5 bases). V lost 7 bases and J lost 2, with 15 bases in between. This CDR3 is 16 amino acids long. CDR1 and CDR2 from the germline V gene are LNHDA and SQIVND (reference sequence). In DNA, the CDR3 is TGTGCCAGTACGAAAACCCAGGGCGCTGGGGCCAACGTCCTGACTTTC. This sequence encodes CASTKTQGAGANVLTF.

This sequence joins TRBV5-5 and TRBJ1-4; 7 nucleotides match TRBD1. The CDR3 contains 14 residues. In germline, CDR1 is SGHKS, CDR2 YYEKEE (reference sequence). With V trimmed by 4 bases and J by 4 bases, 4 bases remained unmatched. Here the CDR3 reads CASSLTGVNEKLFF. The CDR3 DNA is TGTGCCAGCAGCCTAACAGGGGTTAATGAAAAACTGTTTTTT.

In this sample, this clone turned up a few times. The rearrangement uses TRBV28 and TRBJ2-1; D is uncertain. CDR3 length equals 13 residues. The V end was cut by 4 bases, the J end by 7 bases, with 11 bases between. Per the germline V gene, CDR1 is MDHEN and CDR2 is SYDVKM. CDR3 protein: CASSYGSLNEQFF. In DNA form, the CDR3 reads TGTGCCAGCAGTTATGGCAGTTTAAATGAGCAGTTCTTC.

The rearrangement uses TRBV18 and TRBJ2-1; TRBD2 aligns across 7 bases. J gave up 6 bases and V 5 bases, and 13 bases lay outside the gene matches. CDR1 is KGHSH and CDR2 is LQKENI in the germline V gene. The CDR3 has 16 amino acids. The CDR3 coding sequence is TGTGCCAGCTCAATTAACGGACCGGGAGGAACCAATGAGCAGTTCTTC. Protein product: CASSINGPGGTNEQFF.

V usage is TRBV7-8 and J usage is TRBJ1-3, with D uncertain. CDR3 length equals 12 residues. With 1 base removed from V and 7 bases from J, the gap between germline ends came to 5 bases. Per the germline V gene, CDR1 is SGHVS and CDR2 is FQNEAQ. This chain's CDR3 is CASSLGSNTIYF. CDR3 in DNA: TGTGCCAGCAGCTTAGGGAGTAACACCATATATTTT.